The next 32 T cell receptor beta chains were all read from a single sample in a study of cytomegalovirus exposure and HLA in healthy donors. Use of 60 Vbeta and 13 Jbeta primers characterized the PCR. The assay was immunoSEQ multiplex PCR, and TCRdb's table has in-frame clones only and misses some. In the table there are roughly 200,000 clones, approximately 80% of which are singletons. Sequencing was carried out using PBMCs. These receptors were obtained from a man aged 30 to 45 in good health and CMV-seronegative.

This chain connects TRBV28 to TRBJ2-3, with D tentatively TRBD1 (6 bases). The CDR3 length is 16 residues. Germline CDR1 and CDR2: MDHEN and SYDVKM. Trimming took 6 bases from V and 6 from J, leaving 22 bases between them. The DNA of the CDR3 is TGTGCCAGCAGCTTGACAGGCCTAGGGGCACGGGATACGCAGTATTTT. Translating it yields CASSLTGLGARDTQYF.

The chain has TRBV5-1 and TRBJ2-5, with 12 bases aligning to TRBD2. The CDR3 contains 16 residues. Germline V gene data show CDR1 as SGHRS and CDR2 as YFSETQ. Unmatched junction bases numbered 4, after V lost 4 bases and J lost 0 bases. The chain's CDR3 is CASSDGLAGHQETQYF. The CDR3 region has the DNA TGCGCCAGCAGCGACGGACTAGCGGGGCACCAAGAGACCCAGTACTTC.

This clone was seen only a few times. V is TRBV5-6 and J is TRBJ2-5; TRBD2 matches 7 bases. The CDR3 is made up of 15 amino acids. Germline assignment: CDR1 SGHDT and CDR2 YYEEEE. Trimming took 5 bases from V and 0 from J; bases not matched to a gene: 7. CDR3 nucleotides: TGTGCCAGCAGGACCATGGGAGGGAACCAAGAGACCCAGTACTTC. This gives the protein CASRTMGGNQETQYF.

V usage is TRBV28 and J usage is TRBJ1-5; maybe TRBD1 (6 bases). V lost 2 bases and J lost 7, with 21 bases in between. The germline V gene has CDR1 MDHEN and CDR2 SYDVKM. CDR3 length: 17 amino acids. The CDR3 DNA reads TGTGCCAGCAGTTTACTCCCACAGGGACGAAGGGGACAGCCCCAGCATTTT. It specifies CASSLLPQGRRGQPQHF.

The rearrangement uses TRBV6-1 and TRBJ2-7; TRBD1 aligns across 8 bases. Germline V CDR1 and CDR2: MNHNS, SASEGT. The CDR3 spans 15 residues. With 5 bases clipped from V and 2 bases from J, the junction kept 8 bases outside the gene matches. The CDR3 protein is CASSSRQGTAYEQYF. The CDR3 DNA follows: TGTGCCAGCAGTAGTAGACAGGGGACGGCCTACGAGCAGTACTTC.

The V gene is TRBV7-9, the J gene TRBJ1-2; possibly TRBD1 for D (5 bases). The V and J ends lost 1 base and 2 bases respectively, with 8 bases between them. This CDR3 spans 14 amino acids. Germline V gene sequence: CDR1 SEHNR, CDR2 FQNEAQ (reference sequence). The CDR3 DNA sequence: TGTGCCAGCAGCTTAGAGGCAGGGAACTATGGCTACACCTTC. Translating it yields CASSLEAGNYGYTF.

This clone was detected a few times. The chain carries TRBV9 and TRBJ2-3; D might be TRBD2 (6 bases). V was shortened by 0 bases and J by 2 bases, with 13 bases between the two germline ends. Per the germline V gene, CDR1 is SGDLS and CDR2 is YYNGEE. The CDR3 runs to 16 residues. The CDR3 DNA is TGTGCCAGCAGCGTAGTAGTGGGGGGAATCACAGATACGCAGTATTTT. Protein sequence: CASSVVVGGITDTQYF.

The chain links TRBV6-5 to TRBJ2-7, with D perhaps matching TRBD2 (7 bases). V dropped 6 bases and J dropped 3 bases, with 12 bases sitting between them. Germline CDR1 reads MNHEY; CDR2 reads SVGAGI. This CDR3 is 13 amino acids long. Written as DNA, the CDR3 is TGTGCCAGCAGGGCGGGGGCCGGCTACGAGCAGTACTTC. Amino acid sequence: CASRAGAGYEQYF.

The chain carries TRBV5-4 and TRBJ1-1, with a weak D call TRBD1 (6 bases). The CDR3 contains 11 residues. CDR1 is SGHNT and CDR2 is YYREEE in the germline V gene (reference sequence). V lost 3 bases and J 8 bases, leaving 8 bases between the germline ends. The CDR3: CASSSQGEAFF. CDR3 coding DNA: TGTGCCAGCAGCTCCCAGGGGGAAGCTTTCTTT.

The chain recombines TRBV28 with TRBJ1-5, with 7 bases lining up with TRBD1. Germline V CDR1 and CDR2: MDHEN, SYDVKM. CDR3 length equals 14 residues. The V gene end was trimmed by 6 bases and the J gene end by 4 bases; junction bases not matched to a gene: 6. CDR3 sequence reads: CASRSGGRNQPQHF. Written as DNA, the CDR3 is TGTGCCAGCAGGTCAGGGGGTAGGAATCAGCCCCAGCATTTT.

This clone came up a few times. The chain has TRBV21-1 and TRBJ2-2; no DNA check was done on the table's D call, TRBD1. TRBV21-1 is designated a pseudogene. The CDR3 is 15 residues long. CDR3 sequence: CASSTGTGNTGELFF. CDR3 sequence (DNA): TGTGCCAGCAGCACCGGGACAGGAAACACCGGGGAGCTGTTTTTT.

V is TRBV27 and J is TRBJ1-6; D ambiguous. Germline CDR1 and CDR2: MNHEY and SMNVEV (reference sequence). The germline V and J ends were trimmed by 7 bases and 0 bases, with 13 bases remaining between them. This CDR3 contains 16 residues. The CDR3, as DNA: TGTGCCAGCAATAGAGGGATCCGCTCCTATAATTCACCCCTCCACTTT. The encoded protein is CASNRGIRSYNSPLHF.

The J gene is TRBJ2-7, the V gene TRBV9, with 8 bases fitting TRBD1. The V gene's germline CDR1 is SGDLS and CDR2 YYNGEE. The V gene end was trimmed by 0 bases and the J gene end by 3 bases; junction bases not matched to a gene: 2. The CDR3 consists of 14 residues. The CDR3, as DNA: TGTGCCAGCAGCGTAGGGGACAGGATCTACGAGCAGTACTTC. This translates into CASSVGDRIYEQYF.

CDR3 nucleotide sequence: TGTGCCAGCAGCTTTCGTGGGACTAGCGGGGGAGGAGGTGAGCAGTTCTTC. Amino acids: CASSFRGTSGGGGEQFF. V is TRBV7-3 and J is TRBJ2-1; 14 bases map to TRBD2. The CDR3 contains 17 residues. Germline V lookup: CDR1 SGHTA, CDR2 FQGTGA. Trimming removed 3 bases from V and 9 bases from J; junction bases left unmatched: 10. The full variable domain, completed using reference TRBV7-3 and TRBJ2-1, is GAGVSQTPSNKVTEKGKYVELRCDPISGHTALYWYRQSLGQGPEFLIYFQGTGAADDSGLPNDRFFAVRPEGSVSTLKIQRTERGDSAVYLCASSFRGTSGGGGEQFFGPGTRLTVL.

This chain uses TRBV9 with TRBJ2-3, with TRBD2 matching over 12 bases. This CDR3 is 15 amino acids long. Germline V gene data show CDR1 as SGDLS and CDR2 as YYNGEE. Trimming took 3 bases from V and 1 from J; bases not matched to a gene: 0. CDR3 protein: CASSGLAGGTDTQYF. The CDR3 region has the DNA TGTGCCAGCAGCGGACTAGCGGGGGGCACAGATACGCAGTATTTT.

This clone came up a few times. The rearrangement uses TRBV28 and TRBJ2-7; maybe TRBD1 (5 bases). This CDR3 comprises 13 residues. Germline V CDR1 and CDR2: MDHEN, SYDVKM. V was clipped by 4 bases and J by 6 bases, with 13 bases between them. For the CDR3, the DNA is TGTGCCAGCAGTTCAGGGTATTTGCCCGAGCAGTACTTC. It translates to CASSSGYLPEQYF. Filled out from reference TRBV28 and TRBJ2-7, the complete variable domain reads DVKVTQSSRYLVKRTGEKVFLECVQDMDHENMFWYRQDPGLGLRLIYFSYDVKMKEKGDIPEGYSVSREKKERFSLILESASTNQTSMYLCASSSGYLPEQYFGPGTRLTVT.

The rearrangement uses TRBV7-2 and TRBJ1-1; D remains ambiguous. CDR1 is SGHTA, CDR2 FQGNSA, per germline. With 0 bases removed from V and 5 bases from J, the gap between germline ends came to 4 bases. The CDR3 covers 12 residues. The CDR3 loop is CASSLAGTEAFF. DNA of the CDR3: TGTGCCAGCAGCTTAGCCGGGACTGAAGCTTTCTTT.

The V call is TRBV4-1, the J call TRBJ2-1; perhaps TRBD1 as D (6 bases). Germline V gives CDR1 MGHRA, CDR2 YSYEKL. The CDR3 loop spans 15 amino acids. The ends were cut back, 0 bases at V and 1 base at J, with 7 bases in the middle. The CDR3 DNA sequence: TGCGCCAGCAGCCAAGACAGGGGTTCCTACAATGAGCAGTTCTTC. Its protein is CASSQDRGSYNEQFF.

This clone was seen more than once but under ten times. The rearrangement links TRBV28 to TRBJ1-2, with D unclear. Germline CDR1 MDHEN, CDR2 SYDVKM. The length of the CDR3 is 14 residues. Deletions cut 6 bases from V and 8 bases from J, with 19 bases between. The CDR3 loop reads CASRESTPRSGYTF. As DNA, the CDR3 is TGTGCCAGCAGAGAGAGTACTCCGCGTTCGGGCTACACCTTC.

This clone has just a few counts. As DNA, the CDR3 is TGCGCCAGCAGCCAAGAGGCCTCCGGGACAGGGGTGGGGGGAGCTTTCTTT. It translates to CASSQEASGTGVGGAFF. The J gene is TRBJ1-1, the V gene TRBV4-3; 10 bases are shared with TRBD1. With V trimmed by 0 bases and J by 10 bases, 14 bases remained unmatched. Germline V gene lookup returns CDR1 LGHNA and CDR2 YSLEER. The CDR3 length is 17 residues.

The CDR3 sequence: CASTLKPGTGGVGSNQPQHF. The CDR3 DNA reads TGTGCCAGCACCCTCAAGCCCGGGACAGGGGGCGTGGGGAGCAATCAGCCCCAGCATTTT. This chain connects TRBV28 to TRBJ1-5; 12 bases are a match to TRBD1. The V segment lost 7 bases and the J segment 1 base; nucleotides outside the gene matches: 17. The CDR3 covers 20 residues. CDR1 is MDHEN and CDR2 is SYDVKM in the germline V gene.

The chain recombines TRBV4-3 with TRBJ2-7, with a weak D call TRBD2 (6 bases). The length of the CDR3 is 15 residues. The germline V gene encodes CDR1 LGHNA and CDR2 YSLEER. Trimming left V 5 bases short and J 0 bases short, with 14 bases between. This chain's CDR3 is CASSAGTANSYEQYF. The DNA for the CDR3 is TGCGCCAGCAGCGCCGGGACTGCCAACTCCTACGAGCAGTACTTC.

The chain employs TRBV4-2 and TRBJ2-5; perhaps TRBD2 as D (5 bases). Germline V gives CDR1 LGHNA, CDR2 YNFKEQ. The V end lost 2 bases, the J end lost 2 bases, and 24 bases lay between the germline ends. The CDR3 covers 19 residues. CDR3 in amino acids: CASSQRLRAGQALQETQYF. CDR3 sequence (DNA): TGTGCCAGCAGCCAAAGACTGAGGGCCGGGCAAGCTTTGCAAGAGACCCAGTACTTC.

The chain recombines TRBV4-2 with TRBJ1-5; D is undetermined. The germline V gene has CDR1 LGHNA and CDR2 YNFKEQ. The CDR3 covers 15 residues. V was cut by 0 bases and J by 5 bases, with 11 bases left in between. The CDR3 sequence is CASSQDLRSDQPQHF. In DNA, the CDR3 is TGTGCCAGCAGCCAAGACCTGCGATCGGATCAGCCCCAGCATTTT.

This chain uses TRBV5-6 with TRBJ1-2; TRBD1 might be the D (6 bases). The CDR3 has 14 amino acids. Germline CDR1 is SGHDT and CDR2 is YYEEEE. V lost 4 bases, J lost 7 bases, and 17 bases lay in between. The CDR3 here is CASSPEGGLGGYTF. CDR3 coding DNA: TGTGCCAGCAGCCCCGAGGGGGGGCTCGGTGGCTACACCTTC.

V and J are TRBV5-6 and TRBJ1-2; 9 nucleotides align to TRBD1. The CDR3 is 14 residues long. The V gene end was trimmed by 2 bases and the J gene end by 4 bases; junction bases not matched to a gene: 3. Germline V gene data show CDR1 as SGHDT and CDR2 as YYEEEE. This CDR3 is CASSFEGQGYGYTF. The CDR3 DNA is TGTGCCAGCAGCTTTGAGGGACAGGGCTATGGCTACACCTTC.

As to this clone: Germline is not matched at one junction end, which may reflect a read error. This chain connects TRBV28 to TRBJ2-6, with a weak D call TRBD1 (6 bases). The germline CDR1 and CDR2 sequences are MDHEN and SYDVKM. There are 15 residues in the CDR3. The chain's CDR3 is CASGTTGLGASVLTF. The DNA of the CDR3 is TGTGCCAGCGGTACCACAGGGCTCGGGGCCAGCGTCCTGACTTTC.

This chain connects TRBV7-9 to TRBJ2-2; D could derive from TRBD1 or TRBD2 (7 bases each). This CDR3 is built from 16 residues. From germline, CDR1 is SEHNR and CDR2 FQNEAQ (reference sequence). V lost 4 bases and J lost 1, with 13 bases in between. CDR3 protein: CASSSAGQMNTGELFF. The DNA for the CDR3 is TGTGCCAGCAGCTCAGCGGGACAGATGAACACCGGGGAGCTGTTTTTT.

The chain carries TRBV4-1 and TRBJ1-2, with D hard to call. This CDR3 is 13 amino acids long. Germline-derived CDR1 and CDR2 are MGHRA and YSYEKL. Trimming shortened V by 1 base and J by 11 bases, and 14 bases separated the two germline ends. CDR3 coding DNA: TGCGCCAGCAGCCAAGGGTGGGATCCGGGGTACACCTTC. As protein: CASSQGWDPGYTF.

This clone was seen a few times. The V and J genes are TRBV7-9 and TRBJ2-7, with TRBD2 as a possible D gene (5 bases). The CDR3 totals 15 residues. Trimming shortened V by 4 bases and J by 1 base, and 14 bases separated the two germline ends. Germline assignment: CDR1 SEHNR and CDR2 FQNEAQ (reference sequence). The CDR3 loop reads CASSSGPEGSYEQYF. CDR3 DNA: TGTGCCAGCAGCTCAGGTCCCGAGGGATCCTACGAGCAGTACTTC.

This sequence joins TRBV6-6 and TRBJ2-7; D possibly corresponds to TRBD1 (5 bases). The CDR3 is 13 amino acids. Trimming took 6 bases from V and 3 from J, leaving 12 bases between them. Looked up from germline, CDR1 is MNHNY and CDR2 is SVGAGI (reference sequence). Written as DNA, the CDR3 is TGTGCCAGCAGCCAACGAAGGGGCTACGAGCAGTACTTC. The encoded protein is CASSQRRGYEQYF.

With respect to this clone: In the same sample, other DNA sequences code for this CDR3. The genes are TRBV9 and TRBJ2-7, with D possibly matching TRBD2 (5 bases). With 0 bases removed from V and 4 bases from J, the gap between germline ends came to 11 bases. This CDR3 is built from 14 residues. Germline values: CDR1 SGDLS, CDR2 YYNGEE. CDR3 loop: CASSVGSGNYEQYF. CDR3 DNA sequence: TGTGCCAGCAGCGTAGGATCGGGGAATTACGAGCAGTACTTC. The variable domain in full, with the rest retrieved from reference TRBV9 and TRBJ2-7, is DSGVTQTPKHLITATGQRVTLRCSPRSGDLSVYWYQQSLDQGLQFLIQYYNGEERAKGNILERFSAQQFPDLHSELNLSSLELGDSALYFCASSVGSGNYEQYFGPGTRLTVT.